The 6 T cell receptor beta chains below all came from one sample that was sequenced in a study of memory CD4+ T cells and cytomegalovirus serostatus. Single viable CD3+CD4+CD8-CD45RO+ cells were sorted as the memory CD4+ T cells. Assay: immunoSEQ multiplex PCR; the TCRdb copy retains only in-frame clones and omits some. The table includes about 59,000 clones, around 80% detected once. The sample comprised memory CD4+ T cells from blood. These TCRs come from an adult in good health and CMV-seronegative.

The chain has TRBV4-1 and TRBJ2-5, with 8 bases fitting TRBD1. The CDR3 is made up of 15 amino acids. In germline, CDR1 is MGHRA, CDR2 YSYEKL. V shed 5 bases and J 3 bases; nucleotides not matched to a gene: 8. The CDR3 protein is CASSGARDRKETQYF. In nucleotides, the CDR3 is TGCGCCAGCAGCGGCGCACGGGACAGGAAAGAGACCCAGTACTTC.

The V gene is TRBV19, the J gene TRBJ1-5; D remains unclear. Germline V gives CDR1 LNHDA, CDR2 SQIVND (reference sequence). The CDR3 is 14 amino acids. The ends were cut back, 6 bases at V and 2 bases at J, with 11 bases in the middle. The CDR3 DNA follows: TGTGCCAGTAGCCCTGAGTTTGGCAATCAGCCCCAGCATTTT. Residues: CASSPEFGNQPQHF.

V gene TRBV5-8 combines with J gene TRBJ1-5; D remains unclear. In germline, CDR1 is SGHTS, CDR2 YDEGEE. V was pared by 4 bases and J by 5 bases, with 19 bases between. The CDR3 has 16 residues. The CDR3 here is CASSPLQSRVHQPQHF. CDR3 in DNA: TGTGCCAGCAGCCCCCTACAAAGCCGGGTTCATCAGCCCCAGCATTTT.

The chain couples TRBV27 to TRBJ1-1, with D uncertain. Germline-derived CDR1 and CDR2 are MNHEY and SMNVEV (reference sequence). This CDR3 has 14 residues. V shed 0 bases and J shed 4 bases, with 9 bases lying between them. The CDR3 region has the DNA TGTGCCAGCAGTTTATCGCCCCCTCTCACTGAAGCTTTCTTT. It codes for CASSLSPPLTEAFF.

This chain joins TRBV11-3 and TRBJ2-5; perhaps TRBD1 as D (6 bases). V shed 5 bases and J shed 5 bases, with 6 bases lying between them. This CDR3 is 11 amino acids long. Germline V gene lookup returns CDR1 SGHNT and CDR2 YENEEA. CDR3 in DNA: TGTGCCAGCAGCCAGGGGGAGACCCAGTACTTC. It specifies CASSQGETQYF.

V usage is TRBV5-1 and J usage is TRBJ1-2, with TRBD1 matching 7 bases. The CDR3 has 16 residues. Germline V gene sequence: CDR1 SGHRS, CDR2 YFSETQ. Losses at the gene ends were 0 bases for V and 7 bases for J; bases not matched to a gene: 12. The CDR3 loop reads CASSLALRGPDSGYTF. CDR3 sequence (DNA): TGCGCCAGCAGCTTGGCTTTGAGGGGGCCCGACAGTGGCTACACCTTC. Variable domain in full (rest from reference TRBV5-1 and TRBJ1-2): KAGVTQTPRYLIKTRGQQVTLSCSPISGHRSVSWYQQTPGQGLQFLFEYFSETQRNKGNFPGRFSGRQFSNSRSEMNVSTLELGDSALYLCASSLALRGPDSGYTFGSGTRLTVV.